The 24 T cell receptor beta chains reported below all come from one sample, sequenced in a study of cytomegalovirus exposure and HLA in healthy donors. It was with 60 Vbeta and 13 Jbeta primers that the PCR ran. Clones were sequenced by immunoSEQ multiplex PCR, and TCRdb holds only the in-frame ones, with some missing. This sample has about 190,000 clones; roughly 80% occur once, and the top ten carry 1.6%. The sample comprised PBMCs. Receptor source: a young woman in good health and CMV-seronegative.

This clone was counted once. The chain recombines TRBV7-9 with TRBJ1-5, with 9 positions matching TRBD1. This CDR3 comprises 16 residues. Germline V CDR1 and CDR2: SEHNR, FQNEAQ (reference sequence). The V segment lost 3 bases and the J segment 4 bases; nucleotides outside the gene matches: 7. CDR3 in DNA: TGTGCCAGCAGCTTCGAACAGGGGGCGGGGAATCAGCCCCAGCATTTT. Amino acids: CASSFEQGAGNQPQHF.

This clone has only a few counts. The chain carries TRBV19 and TRBJ2-2; D is possibly TRBD2 (6 bases). CDR3 length: 17 residues. Trimming took 5 bases from V and 3 from J, leaving 19 bases between them. Germline V gene lookup returns CDR1 LNHDA and CDR2 SQIVND (reference sequence). The CDR3 sequence: CASSPQELASHTGELFF. CDR3 bases: TGTGCCAGTAGTCCCCAGGAGCTAGCGTCCCACACCGGGGAGCTGTTTTTT.

The CDR3 spells CASSPADKIYEQYF. CDR3 coding DNA: TGTGCCAGCAGTCCAGCGGATAAGATCTACGAGCAGTACTTC. This chain uses TRBV13 with TRBJ2-7; TRBD2 might be the D (5 bases). Germline values: CDR1 PRHDT, CDR2 FYEKMQ (reference sequence). Deletions cut 6 bases from V and 3 bases from J, with 15 bases between. The CDR3 spans 14 residues.

The sample holds a few counts of this clone. The rearrangement links TRBV29-1 to TRBJ2-7; 10 nucleotides match TRBD1. Germline V gives CDR1 SQVTM, CDR2 ANQGSEA. J lost 0 bases, V lost 8 bases, and 4 bases had no gene match. The CDR3 has 13 amino acids. The CDR3 region has the DNA TGCAGCTCCCGGGACAGGGGCTCCTACGAGCAGTACTTC. Amino acid sequence: CSSRDRGSYEQYF.

This clone was picked up one time. The CDR3 loop is CATQPQAGELFF. The CDR3 DNA sequence: TGTGCCACTCAGCCCCAGGCCGGGGAGCTGTTTTTT. The chain recombines TRBV19 with TRBJ2-2; D is unclear. Germline V gives CDR1 LNHDA, CDR2 SQIVND (reference sequence). Between the trimmed V and J ends, which lost 10 bases and 6 bases, there was a span of 12 bases. This CDR3 has 12 amino acids. Filled out from reference TRBV19 and TRBJ2-2, the complete variable domain reads DGGITQSPKYLFRKEGQNVTLSCEQNLNHDAMYWYRQDPGQGLRLIYYSQIVNDFQKGDIAEGYSVSREKKESFPLTVTSAQKNPTAFYLCATQPQAGELFFGEGSRLTVL.

This rearrangement joins TRBV6-1 to TRBJ2-5, with D possibly TRBD2 on 5 matching bases. The length of the CDR3 is 14 residues. CDR1 is MNHNS, CDR2 SASEGT, per germline. Deletions cut 6 bases from V and 4 bases from J, with 15 bases between. CDR3 in DNA: TGTGCCAGCAGATCGGCGGGCATTGGAGAGACCCAGTACTTC. Translated, it gives CASRSAGIGETQYF.

The V gene is TRBV4-1, the J gene TRBJ1-2; D possibly corresponds to TRBD1 (6 bases). The CDR3 is made up of 15 amino acids. The germline V and J ends were trimmed by 5 bases and 5 bases, with 18 bases remaining between them. The V gene's germline CDR1 is MGHRA and CDR2 YSYEKL. The CDR3 region is CASSIRDNAIYGYTF. The CDR3 region has the DNA TGCGCCAGCAGCATACGGGACAACGCAATTTATGGCTACACCTTC.

V and J are TRBV30 and TRBJ1-2, with TRBD1 identical over 10 bases. V dropped 2 bases and J dropped 5; count of bases not matched to a gene: 14. The CDR3 has 17 amino acids. Germline V lookup: CDR1 GTSNPN, CDR2 SVGIG (reference sequence). In DNA, the CDR3 is TGTGCCTGGAGTCCCCGAATCGGACAGGGGGGTTGGTATGGCTACACCTTC. Amino acids: CAWSPRIGQGGWYGYTF.

This clone was observed a single time. This chain connects TRBV2 to TRBJ1-4; D is unresolved. This CDR3 contains 14 residues. The germline gives CDR1 SNHLY, CDR2 FYNNEI. V lost 3 bases to trimming and J lost 6 bases, with 11 bases between them. This CDR3 reads CASSEELEDEKLFF. The CDR3 region has the DNA TGTGCCAGCAGTGAGGAATTAGAGGATGAAAAACTGTTTTTT.

The J gene is TRBJ2-7, the V gene TRBV18; possible D gene TRBD1, 5 bases. Germline V gene data show CDR1 as KGHSH and CDR2 as LQKENI. V shed 4 bases and J shed 0 bases, with 13 bases lying between them. CDR3 size: 15 residues. This CDR3 reads CASSRQTASSYEQYF. The DNA for the CDR3 is TGTGCCAGCTCACGACAGACGGCAAGCTCCTACGAGCAGTACTTC.

V is TRBV2 and J is TRBJ2-1; possible D gene TRBD2, 5 bases. The CDR3 has 15 residues. V gave up 5 bases and J gave up 4 bases, with 15 bases separating them. CDR1 is SNHLY and CDR2 is FYNNEI in the germline V gene. The CDR3: CASSPTRAPYNEQFF. The DNA for the CDR3 is TGTGCCAGCAGTCCTACTAGGGCGCCATACAATGAGCAGTTCTTC.

DNA of the CDR3: TGTGCCAGCAGATTAACGGTGAACACTGAAGCTTTCTTT. It specifies CASRLTVNTEAFF. V is TRBV27 and J is TRBJ1-1; D gene uncertain. This CDR3 has 13 amino acids. V was shortened by 6 bases and J by 0 bases, with 8 bases between the two germline ends. The germline V gene encodes CDR1 MNHEY and CDR2 SMNVEV (reference sequence).

This clone has a single count. This chain uses TRBV11-2 with TRBJ1-1; unclear D gene. The V end lost 2 bases, the J end lost 0 bases, and 4 bases lay between the germline ends. Germline V CDR1 and CDR2: SGHAT, FQNNGV. The CDR3 length is 13 residues. CDR3 sequence (DNA): TGTGCCAGCAGCTTACAGGTGAACACTGAAGCTTTCTTT. It is translated as CASSLQVNTEAFF.

The chain employs TRBV21-1 and TRBJ2-1; the listed D gene, TRBD2, was not tested against the DNA. TRBV21-1 is an annotated pseudogene. This CDR3 region has 16 residues. In DNA, the CDR3 is TGTGCCAGCAGCAAAGCCCGGCGGAGCGGGCGCAATGAGCAGTTCTTC. Encoded protein: CASSKARRSGRNEQFF.

The chain combines TRBV4-1 with TRBJ1-1; 7 nucleotides align to TRBD1. Losses at the gene ends were 1 base for V and 0 bases for J; bases not matched to a gene: 11. Germline CDR1 is MGHRA and CDR2 is YSYEKL. The CDR3 is made up of 18 amino acids. The chain's CDR3 is CASSQGGIGTEMNTEAFF. CDR3 DNA sequence: TGCGCCAGCAGCCAAGGGGGGATCGGGACAGAGATGAACACTGAAGCTTTCTTT.

The chain recombines TRBV6-5 with TRBJ2-2; tentatively, D is TRBD1 (5 bases). Trimming stripped 6 bases from V and 1 base from J, with 9 bases between. Germline V gene data show CDR1 as MNHEY and CDR2 as SVGAGI. This CDR3 contains 14 residues. The CDR3 is CASRGTGNTGELFF. CDR3 DNA: TGTGCCAGCAGGGGTACAGGGAACACCGGGGAGCTGTTTTTT.

V is TRBV28 and J is TRBJ2-1; TRBD1 is a possible D gene (6 bases). V gave up 7 bases and J gave up 6 bases, with 25 bases separating them. Germline CDR1 reads MDHEN; CDR2 reads SYDVKM. This CDR3 is built from 17 residues. The CDR3, as DNA: TGTGCCAGCACCCCCCCGCGGCGCTTGGGGGCGAGCAATGAGCAGTTCTTC. Translating it yields CASTPPRRLGASNEQFF.

The chain couples TRBV27 to TRBJ2-7, with TRBD2 matching over 9 bases. In germline, CDR1 is MNHEY, CDR2 SMNVEV (reference sequence). Trimming cost V 4 bases and J 5 bases; bases outside gene matches: 15. The CDR3 loop spans 17 amino acids. As DNA, the CDR3 is TGTGCCAGCAGTTCCCGGACTAGCGCGTTCTTGGGGGACGAGCAGTACTTC. Translating gives CASSSRTSAFLGDEQYF.

The chain recombines TRBV7-9 with TRBJ1-5; 9 bases match TRBD1. V shed 6 bases, J shed 7 bases, and the junction held 10 bases outside the gene matches. Germline lookup yields CDR1 SEHNR and CDR2 FQNEAQ (reference sequence). CDR3 length equals 15 residues. CDR3 sequence: CASSRGQGIMQPQHF. CDR3 DNA sequence: TGTGCCAGCAGTCGAGGACAGGGGATTATGCAGCCCCAGCATTTT.

This clone showed up just a few times. The chain employs TRBV6-1 and TRBJ2-5; possible D gene TRBD2, 6 bases. Matching the DNA end better, TRBJ2-7 makes the J call doubtful. CDR3 size: 13 residues. Looked up from germline, CDR1 is MNHNS and CDR2 is SASEGT. CDR3 amino acids: CASRGTSGYEQYF. CDR3 coding DNA: TGTGCCAGCAGGGGGACTTCAGGGTACGAGCAGTACTTC.

This chain joins TRBV7-2 and TRBJ2-7, with TRBD1 matching 9 bases. With V trimmed by 1 base and J by 5 bases, 6 bases remained unmatched. CDR1 SGHTA and CDR2 FQGNSA come from the germline V gene. This CDR3 spans 15 amino acids. The CDR3 spells CASSLGGQGSHEQYF. Written as DNA, the CDR3 is TGTGCCAGCAGCTTAGGGGGACAGGGATCCCACGAGCAGTACTTC.

This sequence joins TRBV5-6 and TRBJ2-7, with 7 bases fitting TRBD1. The CDR3 has 18 residues. Germline CDR1 and CDR2: SGHDT and YYEEEE. The trim removed 0 bases at V and 2 bases at J, leaving 14 bases unmatched. The CDR3 region has the DNA TGTGCCAGCAGCTTGGTAGTTTTCGTGGACAGGCCCACCTACGAGCAGTACTTC. Amino acid sequence: CASSLVVFVDRPTYEQYF.

The chain links TRBV5-1 to TRBJ2-6, with D possibly TRBD1 on 5 matching bases. V was cut by 3 bases and J by 2 bases, with 12 bases left in between. Germline CDR1 is SGHRS and CDR2 is YFSETQ. The CDR3 contains 16 residues. The CDR3 region has the DNA TGCGCCAGCAGCTCGCAGGGATTCCCTGGGGCCAACGTCCTGACTTTC. Its translation is CASSSQGFPGANVLTF.

V is TRBV7-3 and J is TRBJ2-1; TRBD1 might be the D (5 bases). Trimming pared 5 bases from V and 0 bases from J, leaving 11 bases between. CDR3 length: 15 amino acids. Germline V CDR1 and CDR2: SGHTA, FQGTGA. CDR3 sequence (DNA): TGTGCCAGCAGCCCCAGGGCGAGCTCCTACAATGAGCAGTTCTTC. Translating it yields CASSPRASSYNEQFF.